A single TCR beta chain is shown here with its context. In germline, CDR1 is MNHEY, CDR2 SVGAGI. The CDR3 totals 15 residues. V was pared by 0 bases and J by 2 bases, with 2 bases of the junction left unmatched. Measured with immunoSEQ multiplex PCR; TCRdb has only the in-frame clones, and not every one. The table has some 56,000 clones, 70% to 90% seen once; the top ten hold about 16%. These data come from a study of T cell responses to AZD1222 COVID-19 vaccine. This TCR was recovered from an adult in good health. The chain combines TRBV6-5 with TRBJ2-7, with 9 bases fitting TRBD2. This specimen was peripheral blood, taken on day 0 of AZD1222 vaccination. CDR3 in amino acids: CASSYSRTSAYEQYF. The CDR3 coding sequence is TGTGCCAGCAGTTACTCCCGGACTAGCGCCTACGAGCAGTACTTC.